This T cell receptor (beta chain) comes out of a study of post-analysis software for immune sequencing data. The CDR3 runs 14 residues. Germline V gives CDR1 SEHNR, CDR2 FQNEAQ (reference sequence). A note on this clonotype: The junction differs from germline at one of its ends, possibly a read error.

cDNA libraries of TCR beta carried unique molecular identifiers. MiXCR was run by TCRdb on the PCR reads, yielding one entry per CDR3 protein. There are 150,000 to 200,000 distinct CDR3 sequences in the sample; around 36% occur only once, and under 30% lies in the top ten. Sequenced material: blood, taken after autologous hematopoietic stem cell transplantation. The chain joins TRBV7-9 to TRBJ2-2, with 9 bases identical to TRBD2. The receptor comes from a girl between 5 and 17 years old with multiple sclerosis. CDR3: CASSLAGLHGELFF. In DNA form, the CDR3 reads TGTGCCAGCAGCCTAGCGGGACTGCATGGGGAGCTGTTTTTT.